The 15 T cell receptor beta chains in this list originate from one sample, sequenced in a study of T cells in Graves' hyperthyroidism and ophthalmopathy. Amplification of TCR beta CDR3 regions was performed using RNA transcripts as template. The HTBI primer set was used in a first-round RT-PCR of the TCR CDR3. TCRdb used MiXCR to reprocess the multiplex PCR reads, holding one entry per CDR3 protein. This table has some 350,000 distinct CDR3 sequences, approximately 14% appearing once. The sequenced material came from blood. The receptors shown here come from a woman in her forties with Graves' ophthalmopathy.

Ten or more counts support this clonotype. The chain joins TRBV12-3 or TRBV12-4 to TRBJ2-6, with 7 bases aligning to TRBD1. The CDR3 runs 15 residues. Trimming cost V 6 bases and J 2 bases; bases outside gene matches: 4. The CDR3 sequence: CASRATGPGANVLTF. The DNA for the CDR3 is TGTGCCAGCAGGGCGACAGGGCCTGGGGCCAACGTCCTGACTTTC.

This clonotype was seen more than once but under ten times. This rearrangement joins TRBV24-1 to TRBJ2-1; D is perhaps TRBD2 (5 bases). Germline CDR1 KGHDR, CDR2 SFDVKD. The V end lost 3 bases, the J end lost 12 bases, and 14 bases lay between the germline ends. The CDR3 sequence is 13 residues long. The CDR3 region has the DNA TGTGCCACCAGTGATGATAGCGTTGTTGGGCAGTTCTTC. It translates to CATSDDSVVGQFF.

The V call is TRBV25-1, the J call TRBJ2-1, with D possibly being TRBD1 (6 bases). V was cut by 8 bases and J by 9 bases, with 26 bases left in between. The CDR3 is 16 amino acids. The germline gives CDR1 MGHDK, CDR2 SYGVNS. The DNA for the CDR3 is TGTGCCAGCGCTACCGTTGACGGGGCAAAAGGGGGTGAGCAGTTCTTC. Translation gives CASATVDGAKGGEQFF.

This rearrangement joins TRBV10-3 to TRBJ2-7; 7 positions match TRBD2. With V trimmed by 6 bases and J by 4 bases, 9 bases remained unmatched. Germline assignment: CDR1 ENHRY and CDR2 SYGVKD. This CDR3 contains 14 residues. CDR3 region: CAIRPTNGGYEQYF. The CDR3, as DNA: TGTGCCATCAGACCAACTAACGGGGGGTACGAGCAGTACTTC.

This sequence joins TRBV12-3 or TRBV12-4 and TRBJ2-1; D may be TRBD2 (6 bases). This CDR3 comprises 12 residues. Trimming stripped 6 bases from V and 12 bases from J, with 15 bases between. CDR3 DNA: TGTGCCAGCAGCCCGGCGGGGTGGCGGCAGTTCTTC. Its protein is CASSPAGWRQFF.

The DNA for the CDR3 is TGTGCCAGCAGCCAATTGGGGGGGGGAGGGCAGCCCCAGCATTTT. As protein: CASSQLGGGGQPQHF. This chain links TRBV4-2 with TRBJ1-5; possibly TRBD1 for D (5 bases). The ends were cut back, 2 bases at V and 7 bases at J, with 15 bases in the middle. The CDR3 covers 15 residues. Per the germline V gene, CDR1 is LGHNA and CDR2 is YNFKEQ.

This clonotype was detected ten times or more. J is TRBJ2-6 and V is TRBV11-1; D is unresolved. CDR1 and CDR2 from the germline V gene are SGHAT and FQDESV (reference sequence). V lost 4 bases and J 1 base, leaving 8 bases between the germline ends. This CDR3 has 15 residues. CDR3 DNA sequence: TGTGCCAGCAGCTCACCAGGATCTGGGGCCAACGTCCTGACTTTC. Amino acids: CASSSPGSGANVLTF.

This clonotype came up many times. An end of the junction differs from the germline gene, which may be a read error. The CDR3 region has the DNA TGTGCCAGCAGCTTAGGCGGGGGAGAGACCCAGTACTTC. It specifies CASSLGGGETQYF. V and J are TRBV5-1 and TRBJ2-5, with TRBD2 matching over 7 bases. Looked up from germline, CDR1 is SGHRS and CDR2 is YFSETQ. The CDR3 has 13 residues.

The chain links TRBV5-1 to TRBJ1-1; D is ambiguous. Germline CDR1 is SGHRS and CDR2 is YFSETQ. The CDR3 totals 13 residues. Trimming shortened V by 0 bases and J by 6 bases, and 9 bases separated the two germline ends. CDR3 sequence reads: CASSLETGAEAFF. The DNA for the CDR3 is TGCGCCAGCAGCTTGGAAACGGGAGCTGAAGCTTTCTTT.

This clonotype was recorded at least ten times. The chain carries TRBV2 and TRBJ2-1, with a tentative D call TRBD1 (5 bases). The CDR3 extends over 15 amino acids. Trimming shortened V by 0 bases and J by 7 bases, and 13 bases separated the two germline ends. Germline V CDR1 and CDR2: SNHLY, FYNNEI. This CDR3 is CASSEARARKNEQFF. The CDR3 nucleotides read TGTGCCAGCAGTGAAGCCAGGGCTCGAAAAAATGAGCAGTTCTTC.

The chain has TRBV19 and TRBJ2-2; TRBD1 is a possible D gene (6 bases). Looked up from germline, CDR1 is LNHDA and CDR2 is SQIVND (reference sequence). The CDR3 contains 12 residues. The V end lost 4 bases, the J end lost 9 bases, and 9 bases lay between the germline ends. The CDR3 reads CASSKGVRELFF. CDR3 bases: TGTGCCAGTAGTAAGGGGGTCAGGGAGCTGTTTTTT.

This clonotype has a count of ten or more. The chain recombines TRBV6-1 with TRBJ1-6, with TRBD1 matching over 11 bases. Germline CDR1 and CDR2: MNHNS and SASEGT. Germline trimming cut 6 bases from V and 13 bases from J; bases unmatched to any gene: 8. The CDR3 is made up of 14 amino acids. The CDR3 region has the DNA TGTGCCAGCAGAGGGACAGGGGGAGTACCCCCCCTCCACTTT. Its protein product is CASRGTGGVPPLHF.

With regard to this clonotype: This may be a read error, as it is one base from a much larger clone. The V gene is TRBV2, the J gene TRBJ1-5; D gene unclear. Trimming removed 4 bases from V and 0 bases from J, with 16 bases in between. CDR1 and CDR2 from the germline V gene are SNHLY and FYNNEI. The CDR3 loop spans 17 amino acids. The CDR3 spells CASSGEPGHYSNQPQHF. CDR3 bases: TGTGCCAGCAGTGGTGAGCCAGGCCATTATAGCAATCAGCCCCAGCATTTT.

This clonotype was seen a few times. The V and J genes are TRBV18 and TRBJ1-1; D is unclear. Germline CDR1 KGHSH, CDR2 LQKENI. Trimming removed 2 bases from V and 0 bases from J, with 10 bases in between. The CDR3 length is 15 residues. This CDR3 is CASSPISGMNTEAFF. As DNA, the CDR3 is TGTGCCAGCTCACCAATTTCGGGGATGAACACTGAAGCTTTCTTT. Using reference TRBV18 and TRBJ1-1 for the parts outside the CDR3, the full variable domain is NAGVMQNPRHLVRRRGQEARLRCSPMKGHSHVYWYRQLPEEGLKFMVYLQKENIIDESGMPKERFSAEFPKEGPSILRIQQVVRGDSAAYFCASSPISGMNTEAFFGQGTRLTVV.

The chain recombines TRBV4-1 with TRBJ1-4, with D maybe TRBD1 (6 bases). There are 13 residues in the CDR3. Germline V gene sequence: CDR1 MGHRA, CDR2 YSYEKL. The V end lost 1 base, the J end lost 8 bases, and 8 bases lay between the germline ends. CDR3 in amino acids: CASSQVGGEKLFF. The CDR3 region has the DNA TGCGCCAGCAGCCAAGTCGGGGGCGAAAAACTGTTTTTT.